Given below is one T cell receptor beta chain in context. Its specificity is not known. A far larger clone differs by one base, so this is likely a read error. These data come from a study of prognosis after radiotherapy for stage I lung cancer. Study-level information: SBRT was given in 3 to 5 fractions at a biologically effective dose of at least 100 Gy as radiotherapy. A few patients developed distant metastases (median 7 months) after radiotherapy; some 15 showed no significant progression. Concurrent therapy was not administered with stereotactic body radiotherapy to any patient.

Whole-study results and caveats: Reports indicated that TRBV and TRBJ gene usage differed between patients with and without metastases, including differences in roughly nine V and a couple of J genes after SBRT.

Genomic DNA yielded TCR beta CDR3, amplified by two-round multiplex PCR. The authors ran first-round PCR with primers specific to each TRBV and TRBJ gene. TCRdb called the multiplex PCR reads again in MiXCR, with one record for every CDR3 protein. The sample contains tens of thousands of distinct CDR3 sequences, 43% of which appear only once. The V gene end was trimmed by 0 bases and the J gene end by 6 bases; junction bases not matched to a gene: 5. The CDR3 covers 15 residues. Germline CDR1 MNHGY, CDR2 SAAAGT. The rearrangement uses TRBV6-8 and TRBJ1-3, with 7 bases aligning to TRBD1. The source is a donor aged 50 or older with non-small cell lung cancer. This specimen was PBMCs, taken before or after stereotactic body radiation therapy (not recorded which). The CDR3 protein is CASSYSGTEQNTIYF. CDR3 nucleotides: TGTGCCAGCAGTTACTCTGGGACAGAGCAAAACACCATATATTTT.